The 22 T cell receptor beta chains below come from one sample, sequenced in a study of blood T cell repertoires in COVID-19. The protocol was immunoSEQ multiplex PCR, while the TCRdb copy is restricted to in-frame clones and leaves out a portion. The sample includes about 100,000 clones, 85% to 90% of them seen just once. The sequenced material came from peripheral blood. These TCRs come from a human donor in a cohort sampled during active COVID-19.

The chain joins TRBV7-9 to TRBJ2-1, with a tentative D call TRBD2 (6 bases). Germline V gene data show CDR1 as SEHNR and CDR2 as FQNEAQ (reference sequence). The CDR3 length is 16 residues. The V and J ends lost 5 bases and 6 bases respectively, with 20 bases between them. The CDR3 region has the DNA TGTGCCAGCAGCCCCGACCCGGGGGTCGGGAGCAATGAGCAGTTCTTC. The encoded protein is CASSPDPGVGSNEQFF.

V gene TRBV6-2 or TRBV6-3 combines with J gene TRBJ2-7, with D perhaps matching TRBD2 (5 bases). CDR3 length: 15 residues. Germline V gives CDR1 MNHEY, CDR2 SVGEGT. V was trimmed by 2 bases and J by 7 bases, leaving 18 bases between them. The CDR3 spells CASSYGVGGRWEQYF. CDR3 sequence (DNA): TGTGCCAGCAGTTACGGAGTAGGAGGTCGATGGGAGCAGTACTTC.

The J gene is TRBJ1-2, the V gene TRBV28, with D perhaps matching TRBD1 (5 bases). Trimming pared 5 bases from V and 5 bases from J, leaving 9 bases between. The CDR3 has 12 residues. The germline V gene has CDR1 MDHEN and CDR2 SYDVKM. The CDR3 coding sequence is TGTGCCAGCAGTGGTCGGGGGTATGGCTACACCTTC. It translates to CASSGRGYGYTF.

The chain is built from TRBV24-1 and TRBJ2-5, with D uncertain. This CDR3 comprises 17 residues. Germline-derived CDR1 and CDR2 are KGHDR and SFDVKD. The ends were cut back, 1 base at V and 6 bases at J, with 20 bases in the middle. CDR3 bases: TGTGCCACCAGTGATTTTTTGCTTGCGAGGTCCAAAAAGACCCAGTACTTC. It is translated as CATSDFLLARSKKTQYF.

The sample holds one count of this clone. The chain uses TRBV5-8 and TRBJ2-3; no definite D call. This CDR3 has 12 amino acids. CDR1 is SGHTS and CDR2 is YDEGEE in the germline V gene. V was trimmed by 8 bases and J by 0 bases, leaving 7 bases between them. CDR3 in DNA: TGTGCCAGACTTGTTAGCACAGATACGCAGTATTTT. This codes for CARLVSTDTQYF.

The chain combines TRBV14 with TRBJ2-1, with D perhaps TRBD2 (6 bases). CDR1 is SGHDN, CDR2 FVKESK, per germline. The CDR3 extends over 15 amino acids. V lost 4 bases, J lost 7 bases, and 17 bases lay in between. In DNA, the CDR3 is TGTGCCAGCAGCCGAACCGGGACCCGGGGGAATGAGCAGTTCTTC. Translating gives CASSRTGTRGNEQFF.

The rearrangement links TRBV19 to TRBJ1-1; D gene unclear. V lost 5 bases and J 0 bases, leaving 10 bases between the germline ends. The CDR3 covers 14 residues. Germline V gene sequence: CDR1 LNHDA, CDR2 SQIVND (reference sequence). The DNA for the CDR3 is TGTGCCAGTAGTTACACGGGAATGAACACTGAAGCTTTCTTT. It yields the protein CASSYTGMNTEAFF.

The rearrangement links TRBV5-5 to TRBJ2-1, with 9 bases matching TRBD2. The CDR3 runs 19 residues. J was trimmed by 0 bases and V by 1 base; bases with no gene match: 11. Germline V gene lookup returns CDR1 SGHKS and CDR2 YYEKEE (reference sequence). This CDR3 is CASSLILAGPKSSYNEQFF. CDR3 DNA: TGTGCCAGCAGCTTGATCCTAGCGGGGCCTAAGAGCTCCTACAATGAGCAGTTCTTC.

The V gene is TRBV10-3, the J gene TRBJ2-1, with 10 bases matching TRBD2. CDR1 ENHRY and CDR2 SYGVKD come from the germline V gene. After removal of 5 bases from V and 6 bases from J, the junction contained 1 base not matched to a gene. The CDR3 extends over 13 amino acids. The CDR3 loop reads CAISWTSGNEQFF. In DNA form, the CDR3 reads TGTGCCATCAGTTGGACTAGCGGCAATGAGCAGTTCTTC.

This clone turned up a few times. The CDR3 here is CASSESGTGGRDTQYF. CDR3 coding DNA: TGCGCCAGCAGTGAGTCGGGGACAGGGGGAAGAGATACGCAGTATTTT. The chain is built from TRBV10-1 and TRBJ2-3, with 11 bases aligning to TRBD1. Per germline, CDR1 WNHNN and CDR2 SYGVQD (reference sequence). Trimming removed 0 bases from V and 5 bases from J; junction bases left unmatched: 4. CDR3 length: 16 amino acids.

The CDR3 here is CASSLSQGSHEQYF. CDR3 DNA sequence: TGTGCCAGCAGCTTATCCCAGGGGTCCCACGAGCAGTACTTC. The rearrangement uses TRBV7-6 and TRBJ2-7; TRBD1 is a possible D gene (6 bases). The CDR3 spans 14 residues. The germline V and J ends were trimmed by 2 bases and 5 bases, with 13 bases remaining between them. CDR1 and CDR2 (germline): SGHVS, FNYEAQ.

V is TRBV7-9 and J is TRBJ2-3; 12 nucleotides line up with TRBD2. Germline lookup yields CDR1 SEHNR and CDR2 FQNEAQ (reference sequence). J was trimmed by 3 bases and V by 5 bases; bases with no gene match: 6. The CDR3 length is 16 residues. The CDR3 DNA sequence: TGTGCCAGCAGCGCGCCGACTAGCGGGAGAACAGATACGCAGTATTTT. It encodes CASSAPTSGRTDTQYF.

This chain links TRBV6-6 with TRBJ1-5; D remains ambiguous. Germline CDR1 is MNHNY and CDR2 is SVGAGI (reference sequence). This CDR3 has 14 residues. V was shortened by 2 bases and J by 5 bases, with 10 bases between the two germline ends. This CDR3 reads CASSYSSDYQPQHF. CDR3 DNA sequence: TGTGCCAGCAGTTACAGTTCAGACTATCAGCCCCAGCATTTT.

The chain employs TRBV6-6 and TRBJ1-1, with TRBD1 identical over 10 bases. Germline V gene data show CDR1 as MNHNY and CDR2 as SVGAGI (reference sequence). V was pared by 6 bases and J by 4 bases, with 8 bases of the junction left unmatched. The CDR3 is 15 amino acids. The CDR3 DNA follows: TGTGCCAGCAGCCGGGGGACAGGGGTGACCACTGAAGCTTTCTTT. Translated: CASSRGTGVTTEAFF.

The gene calls are TRBV5-1 and TRBJ1-2, with 10 bases matching TRBD1. Germline CDR1 is SGHRS and CDR2 is YFSETQ. Trimming at V came to 4 bases and at J to 4 bases, leaving 10 bases not matched to a gene. The CDR3 extends over 16 amino acids. In nucleotides, the CDR3 is TGCGCCAGCAGCGAGGGACAGGGGACTTCGTCCTATGGCTACACCTTC. It specifies CASSEGQGTSSYGYTF. Full variable domain (outside the CDR3, taken from reference TRBV5-1 and TRBJ1-2): KAGVTQTPRYLIKTRGQQVTLSCSPISGHRSVSWYQQTPGQGLQFLFEYFSETQRNKGNFPGRFSGRQFSNSRSEMNVSTLELGDSALYLCASSEGQGTSSYGYTFGSGTRLTVV.

V is TRBV5-4 and J is TRBJ1-2, with 7 bases identical to TRBD1. This CDR3 is 14 amino acids long. The V segment lost 0 bases and the J segment 7 bases; nucleotides outside the gene matches: 6. Per the germline V gene, CDR1 is SGHNT and CDR2 is YYREEE (reference sequence). The CDR3 spells CASSLVGGVGGYTF. The DNA of the CDR3 is TGTGCCAGCAGCTTGGTAGGGGGCGTCGGTGGCTACACCTTC.

This clone appeared a single time. The V gene is TRBV27, the J gene TRBJ2-7, with D perhaps TRBD2 (5 bases). Per germline, CDR1 MNHEY and CDR2 SMNVEV (reference sequence). The CDR3 contains 15 residues. Deletions cut 5 bases from V and 3 bases from J, with 17 bases between. The chain's CDR3 is CASSPPGRARYEQYF. Written as DNA, the CDR3 is TGTGCCAGCAGTCCCCCGGGAAGGGCTCGCTACGAGCAGTACTTC.

The J gene is TRBJ1-1, the V gene TRBV5-1; D may be TRBD1 (5 bases). This CDR3 has 14 amino acids. CDR1 and CDR2 from the germline V gene are SGHRS and YFSETQ. V gave up 5 bases and J gave up 1 base, with 12 bases separating them. The CDR3: CASSTTQGNTEAFF. The CDR3 DNA is TGCGCCAGCAGTACGACCCAGGGGAACACTGAAGCTTTCTTT.

The chain recombines TRBV18 with TRBJ1-6; 9 bases fit TRBD1. Unmatched junction bases numbered 14, after V lost 5 bases and J lost 0 bases. Germline values: CDR1 KGHSH, CDR2 LQKENI. The CDR3 has 20 amino acids. This CDR3 is CASSTALQGAASSYNSPLHF. The CDR3 bases are TGTGCCAGCTCAACGGCCTTACAGGGGGCCGCCTCCTCCTATAATTCACCCCTCCACTTT. Full variable domain (missing parts from reference TRBV18 and TRBJ1-6): NAGVMQNPRHLVRRRGQEARLRCSPMKGHSHVYWYRQLPEEGLKFMVYLQKENIIDESGMPKERFSAEFPKEGPSILRIQQVVRGDSAAYFCASSTALQGAASSYNSPLHFGNGTRLTVT.

The chain employs TRBV6-5 and TRBJ2-3, with 10 bases matching TRBD1. The junction had 8 bases not matched to a gene; V was cut back by 7 bases and J by 4 bases. The length of the CDR3 is 15 residues. The germline CDR1 and CDR2 sequences are MNHEY and SVGAGI. The CDR3 reads CASNAADRGADTQYF. The CDR3 region has the DNA TGTGCCAGCAACGCTGCGGACAGGGGGGCAGATACGCAGTATTTT.

This rearrangement joins TRBV5-6 to TRBJ1-6; no clear D. CDR3 length: 14 residues. Trimming took 4 bases from V and 6 from J, leaving 11 bases between them. Germline CDR1 is SGHDT and CDR2 is YYEEEE. In DNA, the CDR3 is TGTGCCAGCAGCCGGACTGTTTTTAATTCACCCCTCCACTTT. Protein: CASSRTVFNSPLHF.

This chain joins TRBV10-1 and TRBJ2-2, with D possibly matching TRBD1 (6 bases). The CDR3 length is 17 residues. V lost 2 bases and J lost 5, with 18 bases in between. CDR1 is WNHNN, CDR2 SYGVQD, per germline (reference sequence). Here the CDR3 reads CASSEKWTARGTGELFF. In nucleotides, the CDR3 is TGCGCCAGCAGTGAGAAATGGACAGCCCGGGGAACCGGGGAGCTGTTTTTT.